By sample fraction, the clone carrying this T cell receptor (beta chain) is medium-sized. The length of the CDR3 is 16 residues. The V and J ends lost 0 bases and 5 bases, in that order; junction bases with no gene match: 9. Germline assignment: CDR1 WSHSY and CDR2 SAAADI. This sample was included in a study of T cells in pancreatic ductal adenocarcinoma. Profiled with immunoSEQ multiplex PCR; TCRdb holds only in-frame clones, not every one. The sample yields about 5,400 clones, approximately 65% seen once. The selected patients with pancreatic ductal adenocarcinoma had surgery but no neoadjuvant therapy.

The rearrangement links TRBV10-2 to TRBJ1-2; 7 positions match TRBD1. The TCR sequence derives from a human donor with pancreatic ductal adenocarcinoma. The source material was pancreatic tumor tissue. The CDR3 nucleotides read TGCGCCAGCAGTGAGTCGAAAGGGGGCGGTGTATATGGCTACACCTTC. Amino acids: CASSESKGGGVYGYTF.